This is a list of T cell receptor beta chains from one sample in a study of T cells in Graves' hyperthyroidism and ophthalmopathy. MiXCR, run by TCRdb on the multiplex PCR reads, gives a single entry per CDR3 protein. The sample has 800,000 or so distinct CDR3 sequences, roughly 40% seen once; the top ten hold approximately 8.7%. Sequenced input: blood. The receptors shown here come from a young man with Graves' hyperthyroidism. The CDR3 runs from the conserved cysteine through the conserved F or W. The order of the fields is J gene, clone size, D gene, V gene, CDR3 DNA, CDR3 protein. D genes are given only for firm matches. Expanded clones are given a class, and other clones once, few, many or no size at all.

J: TRBJ1-1; size: .; D: .; V: TRBV7-9; DNA: TGTGCCAGCAGCCCTTCTCTCCGAGGGAGTACTGAAGCTTTCTTT; CDR3: CASSPSLRGSTEAFF
J: TRBJ1-1; size: .; D: .; V: TRBV12-5; DNA: TGTGCTAGTGGTTTGGGGGGGACTGAAGCTTTCTTT; CDR3: CASGLGGTEAFF
J: TRBJ2-7; size: few; D: TRBD2; V: TRBV7-4; DNA: TGTGCCAGCAGTTTTGAGCGGGAGGCCGGCGAGCAGTACTTC; CDR3: CASSFEREAGEQYF
J: TRBJ1-4; size: few; D: .; V: TRBV11-2; DNA: TGTGCCAGCAGCCTGAGAGGAGTGGCAACTAATGAAAAACTGTTTTTT; CDR3: CASSLRGVATNEKLFF
J: TRBJ2-7; size: few; D: .; V: TRBV5-1; DNA: TGCGCCAGCAGCCAGATCCAGGGCCCCTACGAGCAGTACTTC; CDR3: CASSQIQGPYEQYF
J: TRBJ1-1; size: many; D: .; V: TRBV9; DNA: TGTGCCAGCAGCGTAGGTGTCAGGGGGAACACTGAAGCTTTCTTT; CDR3: CASSVGVRGNTEAFF
J: TRBJ2-5; size: .; D: .; V: TRBV5-5; DNA: TGTGCCAGCAGCTTGCCCGGTTTCGAGACCCAGTACTTC; CDR3: CASSLPGFETQYF
J: TRBJ1-2; size: .; D: TRBD1; V: TRBV12-3/TRBV12-4; DNA: TGTGCCAGCGGCCCGGGACAGGACTATGGCTACACCTTC; CDR3: CASGPGQDYGYTF
J: TRBJ1-1; size: .; D: .; V: TRBV2; DNA: TGTGCCAGCAGGGTCCAGGAGGGCACTGAAGCTTTCTTT; CDR3: CASRVQEGTEAFF
J: TRBJ2-2; size: few; D: TRBD2; V: TRBV19; DNA: TGTGCCAGTGGCGGGGGGCTAGCGGATAACACCGGGGAGCTGTTTTTT; CDR3: CASGGGLADNTGELFF
J: TRBJ1-2; size: few; D: TRBD1; V: TRBV6-5; DNA: TGTGCCAGCAGTTGGGCCCAGGACAGGGATGGCTACACCTTC; CDR3: CASSWAQDRDGYTF
J: TRBJ1-1; size: few; D: .; V: TRBV5-1; DNA: TGCGCCAGCAGCTTGATGCCGGGGGAGGAAACTGAAGCTTTCTTT; CDR3: CASSLMPGEETEAFF
J: TRBJ1-4; size: few; D: .; V: TRBV5-1; DNA: TGCGCCAGCAGATCGGGGGCTAATGAAAAACTGTTTTTT; CDR3: CASRSGANEKLFF
J: TRBJ2-7; size: .; D: .; V: TRBV19; DNA: TGTGCCAGTAGCACGGGAAGGGGCGGCTACGAGCAGTACTTC; CDR3: CASSTGRGGYEQYF
J: TRBJ1-6; size: many; D: .; V: TRBV12-3/TRBV12-4; DNA: TGTGCCAGCAGTTTGTCCGGGCATTCACCCCTCCACTTT; CDR3: CASSLSGHSPLHF
J: TRBJ2-2; size: .; D: .; V: TRBV7-3; DNA: TGTGCCAGCAGCTTAAAACGGTACCCGAACACCGGGGAGCTGTTTTTT; CDR3: CASSLKRYPNTGELFF
J: TRBJ1-2; size: few; D: .; V: TRBV12-5; DNA: TGTGCTAGTGGTTTCCAGGGAGGGTATGGCTACACCTTC; CDR3: CASGFQGGYGYTF
J: TRBJ1-6; size: .; D: .; V: TRBV19; DNA: TGTGCCTCCACGGAGTACAGCCAAGATTGGGGTAGCGGTTCACCCCTCCACTTT; CDR3: CASTEYSQDWGSGSPLHF
J: TRBJ2-5; size: .; D: TRBD2; V: TRBV7-8; DNA: TGTGCCAGCAGCTTAGGGGGGCTAGCGGGGGGAGCAAAAGAGACCCAGTACTTC; CDR3: CASSLGGLAGGAKETQYF
J: TRBJ1-1; size: .; D: .; V: TRBV25-1; DNA: TGTGCCAGCGTCGGGCAGGGATACACTGAAGCTTTCTTT; CDR3: CASVGQGYTEAFF
J: TRBJ2-7; size: many; D: .; V: TRBV7-2; DNA: TGTGCCAGCTCACCACCTACTGGACAGCACGAGCAGTACTTC; CDR3: CASSPPTGQHEQYF
J: TRBJ1-1; size: few; D: .; V: TRBV5-5; DNA: TGTGCCAGCAGCTTGGAGGGTGGCACGAACACTGAAGCTTTCTTT; CDR3: CASSLEGGTNTEAFF
J: TRBJ1-5; size: few; D: .; V: TRBV4-1; DNA: TGCGCCAGCAGCTACGAACACAGCAATCAGCCCCAGCATTTT; CDR3: CASSYEHSNQPQHF
J: TRBJ2-6; size: many; D: .; V: TRBV5-5; DNA: TGTGCCAGCAGCTCTCACGTCTCTGGGGCCAACGTCCTGACTTTC; CDR3: CASSSHVSGANVLTF
J: TRBJ1-1; size: .; D: .; V: TRBV7-2; DNA: TGTGCCAGCAGCGATGGGTACAGGTTGAACACTGAAGCTTTCTTT; CDR3: CASSDGYRLNTEAFF
J: TRBJ2-5; size: .; D: .; V: TRBV14; DNA: TGTGCCAGCAGCCATTATCTAGCGCAAGAGACCCAGTACTTC; CDR3: CASSHYLAQETQYF
J: TRBJ2-7; size: .; D: .; V: TRBV7-2; DNA: TGTGCCAGCAGCGTGGCGGTGAGCTCCTACGAGCAGTACTTC; CDR3: CASSVAVSSYEQYF